These 5 T cell receptor beta chains were sequenced from one sample in a study of T cell responses to AZD1222 COVID-19 vaccine (dated by TCRdb to about 2021). The time point label of this sample denotes: baseline before first vaccination. The treatment or condition tag for this specimen amounts to: meningococcal conjugate vaccine given as trial control. The protocol used for the library was the immunoSEQ multiplex PCR assay. The clones in this table, taken by TCRdb from immuneACCESS, are in-frame only. Not every clone is retained; where verified, under half of the shortfall comes from an unresolved V gene, and the cause of the rest is unknown. The sample yields some 150,000 clones; approximately 78% were counted once. The ten largest clones represent roughly 4.3% of the sample. This sample comprised peripheral blood, obtained on day 0 of MenACWY control vaccination. The receptors shown here come from an adult in good health.

The CDR3 region has the DNA TGTGCCAGCAGCTTAGGTGCCCGCACCCCCCTCCACTTT. Protein product: CASSLGARTPLHF. The chain combines TRBV11-2 with TRBJ1-6; D remains ambiguous. This CDR3 comprises 13 residues. The V end was cut by 1 base, the J end by 13 bases, with 11 bases between. Per the germline V gene, CDR1 is SGHAT and CDR2 is FQNNGV.

V gene TRBV2 combines with J gene TRBJ1-5; D is perhaps TRBD1 (5 bases). Trimming pared 3 bases from V and 4 bases from J, leaving 13 bases between. This CDR3 contains 15 residues. Germline V gene data show CDR1 as SNHLY and CDR2 as FYNNEI. CDR3: CASSDRVWYNQPQHF. The DNA of the CDR3 is TGTGCCAGCAGTGACAGGGTTTGGTATAATCAGCCCCAGCATTTT.

J is TRBJ2-5 and V is TRBV5-4, with TRBD2 identical over 7 bases. The CDR3 spans 15 residues. Germline-derived CDR1 and CDR2 are SGHNT and YYREEE (reference sequence). Trimming at V came to 1 base and at J to 4 bases, leaving 7 bases not matched to a gene. The CDR3 nucleotides are TGTGCCAGCAGCTTGTCCCGACTAGCCCCAGAGACCCAGTACTTC. Protein sequence: CASSLSRLAPETQYF.

The genes are TRBV7-6 and TRBJ2-2; 11 bases agree with TRBD2. The CDR3 contains 17 residues. Germline CDR1 SGHVS, CDR2 FNYEAQ. Unmatched junction bases numbered 6, after V lost 2 bases and J lost 4 bases. DNA for the CDR3: TGTGCCAGCAGCTTAAGTCCCGGGACTAGCGGCACCGGGGAGCTGTTTTTT. Residues: CASSLSPGTSGTGELFF.

This clone has more than one count but fewer than ten. CDR3 sequence reads: CASSSDGNTEAFF. In DNA, the CDR3 is TGTGCCAGCAGCTCGGACGGAAACACTGAAGCTTTCTTT. The chain combines TRBV7-3 with TRBJ1-1; D unresolved. V gave up 4 bases and J gave up 2 bases, with 8 bases separating them. This CDR3 spans 13 amino acids. Germline loops: CDR1 SGHTA, CDR2 FQGTGA.